The 15 T cell receptor beta chains below were found in one sample sequenced in a study of T cell responses to AZD1222 COVID-19 vaccine. The table came from immunoSEQ multiplex PCR; TCRdb's copy has only in-frame clones and leaves some out. The table shows approximately 130,000 clones, with approximately 90% occurring only once. The material sequenced was peripheral blood, taken on day 0 of MenACWY control vaccination. These receptors were collected from an adult in good health.

V is TRBV11-3 and J is TRBJ2-2, with 9 bases aligning to TRBD1. This CDR3 contains 16 residues. Germline CDR1 SGHNT, CDR2 YENEEA. V lost 6 bases to trimming and J lost 5 bases; unmatched junction nucleotides: 10. CDR3 loop: CASRNPGTGLTGELFF. CDR3 bases: TGTGCCAGCAGGAACCCGGGGACAGGGCTTACCGGGGAGCTGTTTTTT.

The rearrangement links TRBV11-3 to TRBJ1-2; D not certain. The CDR3 covers 12 residues. CDR1 and CDR2 (germline): SGHNT, YENEEA. V lost 4 bases and J lost 1, with 4 bases in between. The chain's CDR3 is CASSSYNYGYTF. Written as DNA, the CDR3 is TGTGCCAGCAGCTCGTATAACTATGGCTACACCTTC.

The chain couples TRBV12-3 or TRBV12-4 to TRBJ2-1; tentatively, D is TRBD1 or TRBD2 (5 bases each). This CDR3 has 13 residues. V gave up 6 bases and J gave up 5 bases, with 11 bases separating them. This CDR3 is CASSPGPNNEQFF. CDR3 sequence (DNA): TGTGCCAGCAGCCCGGGGCCTAACAATGAGCAGTTCTTC.

This clone has only one observation. In DNA form, the CDR3 reads TGTGCCACCAGCAGAACTCGACAGGGCTTGGGTGAAAAACTGTTTTTT. Residues: CATSRTRQGLGEKLFF. This chain links TRBV15 with TRBJ1-4, with 7 bases lining up with TRBD1. This CDR3 contains 16 residues. Per germline, CDR1 LNHNV and CDR2 YYDKDF (reference sequence). The J segment lost 7 bases and the V segment lost 2 bases, leaving 10 bases of the junction unmatched.

The V gene is TRBV20-1, the J gene TRBJ1-2; 10 positions match TRBD1. V shed 8 bases, J shed 6 bases, and the junction held 3 bases outside the gene matches. Germline CDR1 is DFQATT and CDR2 is SNEGSKA (reference sequence). This CDR3 is built from 11 residues. The CDR3 is CSRQGANGYTF. Written as DNA, the CDR3 is TGCAGTCGACAGGGGGCAAATGGCTACACCTTC.

The gene calls are TRBV9 and TRBJ2-1, with 7 bases matching TRBD2. The CDR3 totals 14 residues. Germline V gene data show CDR1 as SGDLS and CDR2 as YYNGEE. V lost 1 base to trimming and J lost 3 bases; unmatched junction nucleotides: 1. DNA for the CDR3: TGTGCCAGCAGCGTAACTAGCGTCTACAATGAGCAGTTCTTC. It specifies CASSVTSVYNEQFF.

Here the CDR3 reads CASSVNGGEGEAFF. Written as DNA, the CDR3 is TGCGCCAGCAGCGTTAATGGGGGCGAGGGTGAAGCTTTCTTT. The gene calls are TRBV5-1 and TRBJ1-1; D perhaps matches TRBD1 (6 bases). The CDR3 consists of 14 residues. Germline V gene data show CDR1 as SGHRS and CDR2 as YFSETQ. Trimming took 4 bases from V and 7 from J, leaving 17 bases between them.

The chain carries TRBV6-5 and TRBJ2-3, with 10 bases lining up with TRBD2. Trimming cost V 5 bases and J 1 base; bases outside gene matches: 3. The CDR3 is 15 residues long. CDR1 and CDR2 (germline): MNHEY, SVGAGI. In DNA, the CDR3 is TGTGCCAGCAGTCTAGCGGGGGCGGGCACAGATACGCAGTATTTT. The encoded protein is CASSLAGAGTDTQYF.

This CDR3 reads CASSLGDDYGYTF. CDR3 DNA: TGCGCCAGCAGCTTGGGGGACGACTATGGCTACACCTTC. This rearrangement joins TRBV5-1 to TRBJ1-2; D may be TRBD1 (5 bases). CDR1 and CDR2 from the germline V gene are SGHRS and YFSETQ. The CDR3 is made up of 13 amino acids. Trimming left V 0 bases short and J 3 bases short, with 6 bases between.

This clone has more than one count but fewer than ten. The chain uses TRBV29-1 and TRBJ2-1; D unclear. The CDR3 spans 15 residues. Germline V CDR1 and CDR2: SQVTM, ANQGSEA. CDR3 in amino acids: CSSEWTLSSYNEQFF. DNA of the CDR3: TGCAGTTCTGAATGGACCCTGAGCTCCTACAATGAGCAGTTCTTC.

V is TRBV4-1 and J is TRBJ1-1; a possible D gene is TRBD1 (5 bases). The germline V and J ends were trimmed by 0 bases and 1 base, with 12 bases remaining between them. There are 16 residues in the CDR3. The germline V gene encodes CDR1 MGHRA and CDR2 YSYEKL. As DNA, the CDR3 is TGCGCCAGCAGCCAAGATGGGACGGGGCGGAACACTGAAGCTTTCTTT. As protein: CASSQDGTGRNTEAFF.

The genes are TRBV10-1 and TRBJ2-1; TRBD2 aligns across 15 bases. CDR3 length equals 18 residues. Trimming took 7 bases from V and 5 from J; bases not matched to a gene: 12. In germline, CDR1 is WNHNN, CDR2 SYGVQD (reference sequence). The CDR3 loop reads CASIPPGTSGRYNNEQFF. CDR3 DNA sequence: TGCGCCAGCATTCCTCCCGGGACTAGCGGGAGGTACAACAATGAGCAGTTCTTC.

The chain recombines TRBV9 with TRBJ2-1, with 10 nucleotides matching TRBD2. The CDR3 runs to 16 residues. With V trimmed by 6 bases and J by 4 bases, 10 bases remained unmatched. Germline assignment: CDR1 SGDLS and CDR2 YYNGEE. The CDR3 reads CASTLTGTSEYNEQFF. The CDR3 DNA is TGTGCCAGCACCCTAACTGGGACTAGCGAGTACAATGAGCAGTTCTTC.

The chain employs TRBV14 and TRBJ2-7; 8 bases line up with TRBD1. V dropped 4 bases and J dropped 5; count of bases not matched to a gene: 4. Germline V gene data show CDR1 as SGHDN and CDR2 as FVKESK. The length of the CDR3 is 13 residues. The CDR3 loop is CASSPTGVDEQYF. As DNA, the CDR3 is TGTGCCAGCAGCCCGACAGGGGTTGACGAGCAGTACTTC. The full variable domain, in which reference TRBV14 and TRBJ2-7 provide the parts outside the CDR3, is EAGVTQFPSHSVIEKGQTVTLRCDPISGHDNLYWYRRVMGKEIKFLLHFVKESKQDESGMPNNRFLAERTGGTYSTLKVQPAELEDSGVYFCASSPTGVDEQYFGPGTRLTVT.

The gene calls are TRBV4-3 and TRBJ1-1; D is unresolved. V lost 4 bases to trimming and J lost 2 bases, with 5 bases between them. Germline V lookup: CDR1 LGHNA, CDR2 YSLEER. This CDR3 region has 12 residues. The CDR3 nucleotides read TGCGCCAGCAGCCTGAGCAACACTGAAGCTTTCTTT. Its protein product is CASSLSNTEAFF.